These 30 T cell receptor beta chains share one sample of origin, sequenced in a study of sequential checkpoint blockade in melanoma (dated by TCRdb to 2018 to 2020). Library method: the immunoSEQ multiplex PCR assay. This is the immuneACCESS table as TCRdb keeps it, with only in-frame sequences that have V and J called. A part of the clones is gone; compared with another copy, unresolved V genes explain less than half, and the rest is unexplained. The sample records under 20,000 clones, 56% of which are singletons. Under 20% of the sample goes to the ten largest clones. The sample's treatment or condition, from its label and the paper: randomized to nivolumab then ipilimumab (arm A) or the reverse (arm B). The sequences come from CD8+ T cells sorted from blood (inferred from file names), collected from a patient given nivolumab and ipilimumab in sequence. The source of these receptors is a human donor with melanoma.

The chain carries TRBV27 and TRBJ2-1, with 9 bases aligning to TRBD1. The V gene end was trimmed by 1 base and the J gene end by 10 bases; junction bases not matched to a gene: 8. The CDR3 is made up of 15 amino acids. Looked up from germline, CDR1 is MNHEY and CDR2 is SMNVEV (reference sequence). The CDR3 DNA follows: TGTGCCAGCAGTTTATGGGGACAGGGTGGTGGGGAGCAGTTCTTC. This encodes CASSLWGQGGGEQFF.

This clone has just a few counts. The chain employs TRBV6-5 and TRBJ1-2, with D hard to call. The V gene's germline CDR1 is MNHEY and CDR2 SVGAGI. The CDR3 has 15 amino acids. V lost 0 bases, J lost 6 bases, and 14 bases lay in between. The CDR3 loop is CASSYSTHDKHGYTF. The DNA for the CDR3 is TGTGCCAGCAGTTACTCGACGCATGACAAGCATGGCTACACCTTC.

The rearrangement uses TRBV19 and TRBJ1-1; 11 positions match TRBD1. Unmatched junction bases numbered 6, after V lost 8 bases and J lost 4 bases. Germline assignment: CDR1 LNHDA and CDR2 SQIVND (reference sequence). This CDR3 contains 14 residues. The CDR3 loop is CASAGQGAFTEAFF. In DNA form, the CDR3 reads TGTGCCAGTGCAGGACAGGGGGCGTTCACTGAAGCTTTCTTT.

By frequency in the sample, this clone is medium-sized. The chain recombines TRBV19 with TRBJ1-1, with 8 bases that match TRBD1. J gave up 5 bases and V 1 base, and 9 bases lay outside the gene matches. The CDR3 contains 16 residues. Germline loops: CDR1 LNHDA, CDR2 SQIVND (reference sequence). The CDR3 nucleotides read TGTGCCAGTAGTATAGGGGCAACAGGGGGATTTACTGAAGCTTTCTTT. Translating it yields CASSIGATGGFTEAFF. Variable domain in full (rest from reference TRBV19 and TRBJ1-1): DGGITQSPKYLFRKEGQNVTLSCEQNLNHDAMYWYRQDPGQGLRLIYYSQIVNDFQKGDIAEGYSVSREKKESFPLTVTSAQKNPTAFYLCASSIGATGGFTEAFFGQGTRLTVV.

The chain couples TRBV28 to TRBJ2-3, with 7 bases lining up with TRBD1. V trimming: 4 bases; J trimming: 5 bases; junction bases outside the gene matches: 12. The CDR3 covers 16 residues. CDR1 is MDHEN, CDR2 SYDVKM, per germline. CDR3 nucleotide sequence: TGTGCCAGCAGTTCGACCGGGACAGAGGTCGTAGATACGCAGTATTTT. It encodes CASSSTGTEVVDTQYF.

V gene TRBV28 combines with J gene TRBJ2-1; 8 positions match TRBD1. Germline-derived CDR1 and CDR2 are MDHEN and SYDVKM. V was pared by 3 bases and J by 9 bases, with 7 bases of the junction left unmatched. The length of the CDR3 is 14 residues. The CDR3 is CASSFWQGAGEQFF. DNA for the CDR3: TGTGCCAGCAGTTTCTGGCAGGGGGCGGGTGAGCAGTTCTTC.

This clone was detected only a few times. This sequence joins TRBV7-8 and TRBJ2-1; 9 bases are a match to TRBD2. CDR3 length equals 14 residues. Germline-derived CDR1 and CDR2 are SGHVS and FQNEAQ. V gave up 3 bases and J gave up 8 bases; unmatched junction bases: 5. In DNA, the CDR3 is TGTGCCAGCAGCTTTCTTAGCGGGGGAGATGAGCAGTTCTTC. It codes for CASSFLSGGDEQFF.

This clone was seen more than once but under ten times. The CDR3 loop is CASSEQGIGNEKLFF. Here the CDR3 DNA reads TGTGCCAGCAGCGAGCAGGGTATCGGAAATGAAAAACTGTTTTTT. The chain is built from TRBV6-6 and TRBJ1-4, with a weak D call TRBD1 (5 bases). This CDR3 region has 15 residues. CDR1 is MNHNY and CDR2 is SVGAGI in the germline V gene (reference sequence). With 6 bases removed from V and 5 bases from J, the gap between germline ends came to 16 bases.

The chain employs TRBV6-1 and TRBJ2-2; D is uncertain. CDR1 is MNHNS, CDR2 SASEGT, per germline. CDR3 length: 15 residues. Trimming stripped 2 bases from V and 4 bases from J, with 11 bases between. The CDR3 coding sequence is TGTGCCAGCAGTGAAAAAAATGCAGGCACCGGGGAGCTGTTTTTT. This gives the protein CASSEKNAGTGELFF.

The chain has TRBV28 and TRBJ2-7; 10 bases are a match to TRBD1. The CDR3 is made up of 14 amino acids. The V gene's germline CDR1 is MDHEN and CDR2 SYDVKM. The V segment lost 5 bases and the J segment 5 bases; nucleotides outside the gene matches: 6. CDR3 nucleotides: TGTGCCAGCAGTCTCCCCGGGACAGGGGACGAGCAGTACTTC. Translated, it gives CASSLPGTGDEQYF.

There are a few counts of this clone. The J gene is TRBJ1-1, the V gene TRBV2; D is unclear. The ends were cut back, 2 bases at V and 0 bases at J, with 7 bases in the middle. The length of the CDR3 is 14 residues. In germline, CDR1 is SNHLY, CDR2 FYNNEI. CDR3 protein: CASSETAMNTEAFF. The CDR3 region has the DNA TGTGCCAGCAGTGAAACAGCTATGAACACTGAAGCTTTCTTT.

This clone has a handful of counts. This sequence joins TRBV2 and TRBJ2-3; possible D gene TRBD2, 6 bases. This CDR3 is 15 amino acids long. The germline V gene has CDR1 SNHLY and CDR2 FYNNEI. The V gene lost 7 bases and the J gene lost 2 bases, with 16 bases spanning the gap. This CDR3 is CASIGAERATDTQYF. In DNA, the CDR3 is TGTGCCAGCATAGGGGCGGAGCGGGCCACAGATACGCAGTATTTT.

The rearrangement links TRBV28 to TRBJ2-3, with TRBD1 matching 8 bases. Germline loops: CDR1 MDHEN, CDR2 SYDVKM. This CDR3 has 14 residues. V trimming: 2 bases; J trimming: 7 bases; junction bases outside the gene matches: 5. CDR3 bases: TGTGCCAGCAGTTTAATAGGGACAGGTAATACGCAGTATTTT. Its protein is CASSLIGTGNTQYF. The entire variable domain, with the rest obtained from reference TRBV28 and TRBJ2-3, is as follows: DVKVTQSSRYLVKRTGEKVFLECVQDMDHENMFWYRQDPGLGLRLIYFSYDVKMKEKGDIPEGYSVSREKKERFSLILESASTNQTSMYLCASSLIGTGNTQYFGPGTRLTVL.

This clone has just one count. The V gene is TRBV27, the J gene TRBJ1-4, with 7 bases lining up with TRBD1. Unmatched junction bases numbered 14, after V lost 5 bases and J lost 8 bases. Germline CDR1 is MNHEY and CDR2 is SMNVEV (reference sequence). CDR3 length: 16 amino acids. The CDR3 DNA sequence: TGTGCCAGCAGTCCAGGACAGGTTTTCATGGGAGAAAAACTGTTTTTT. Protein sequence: CASSPGQVFMGEKLFF.

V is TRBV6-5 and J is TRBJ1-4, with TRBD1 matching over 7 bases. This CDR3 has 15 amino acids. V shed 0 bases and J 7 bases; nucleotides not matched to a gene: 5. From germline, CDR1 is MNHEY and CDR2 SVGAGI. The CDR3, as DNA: TGTGCCAGCAGTTACTCCACAGGGGCAGGTGAAAAACTGTTTTTT. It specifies CASSYSTGAGEKLFF.

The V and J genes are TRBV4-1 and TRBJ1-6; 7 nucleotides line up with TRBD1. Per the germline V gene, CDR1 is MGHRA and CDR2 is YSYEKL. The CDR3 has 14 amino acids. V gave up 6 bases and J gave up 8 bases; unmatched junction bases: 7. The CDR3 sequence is CASSRQGVDSPLHF. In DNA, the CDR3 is TGCGCCAGCAGTAGACAGGGAGTTGATTCACCCCTCCACTTT.

CDR3 bases: TGTGCCAGCAGTCGATCGCAGGGGGCAACTAATGAAAAACTGTTTTTT. This codes for CASSRSQGATNEKLFF. The chain uses TRBV28 and TRBJ1-4, with TRBD1 identical over 7 bases. CDR3 size: 16 residues. Per germline, CDR1 MDHEN and CDR2 SYDVKM. The J segment lost 0 bases and the V segment lost 5 bases, leaving 6 bases of the junction unmatched.

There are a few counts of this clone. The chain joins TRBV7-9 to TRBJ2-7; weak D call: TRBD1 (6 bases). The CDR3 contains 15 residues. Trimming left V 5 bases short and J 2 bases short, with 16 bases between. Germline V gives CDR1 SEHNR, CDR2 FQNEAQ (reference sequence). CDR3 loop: CASSHNAGDTYEQYF. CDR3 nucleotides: TGTGCCAGCAGCCACAACGCCGGGGACACCTACGAGCAGTACTTC.

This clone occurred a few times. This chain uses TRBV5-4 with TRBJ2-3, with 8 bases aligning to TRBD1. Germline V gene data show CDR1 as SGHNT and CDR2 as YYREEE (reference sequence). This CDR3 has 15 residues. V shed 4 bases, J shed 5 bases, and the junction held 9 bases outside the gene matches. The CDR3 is CASSGLQGVGDTQYF. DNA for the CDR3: TGTGCCAGCAGCGGATTACAGGGGGTGGGAGATACGCAGTATTTT.

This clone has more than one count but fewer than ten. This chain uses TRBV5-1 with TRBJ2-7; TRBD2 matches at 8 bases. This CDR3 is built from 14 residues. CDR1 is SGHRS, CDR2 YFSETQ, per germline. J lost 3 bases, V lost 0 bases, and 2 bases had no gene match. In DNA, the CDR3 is TGCGCCAGCAGCTTGGGACTAGCGAACTACGAGCAGTACTTC. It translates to CASSLGLANYEQYF. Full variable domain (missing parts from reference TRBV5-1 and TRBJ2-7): KAGVTQTPRYLIKTRGQQVTLSCSPISGHRSVSWYQQTPGQGLQFLFEYFSETQRNKGNFPGRFSGRQFSNSRSEMNVSTLELGDSALYLCASSLGLANYEQYFGPGTRLTVT.

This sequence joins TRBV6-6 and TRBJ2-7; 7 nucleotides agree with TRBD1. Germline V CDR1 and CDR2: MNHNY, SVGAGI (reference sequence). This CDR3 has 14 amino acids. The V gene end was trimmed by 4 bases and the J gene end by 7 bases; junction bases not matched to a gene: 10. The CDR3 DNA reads TGTGCCAGCAGTTTCAGACAGGGCGTTGAGGAGCAGTACTTC. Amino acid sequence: CASSFRQGVEEQYF.

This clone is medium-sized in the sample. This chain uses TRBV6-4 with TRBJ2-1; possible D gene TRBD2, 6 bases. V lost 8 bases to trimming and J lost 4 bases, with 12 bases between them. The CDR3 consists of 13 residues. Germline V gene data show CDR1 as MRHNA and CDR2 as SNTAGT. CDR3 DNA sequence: TGTGCCAGCGGAGGGACCGATTACAATGAGCAGTTCTTC. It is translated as CASGGTDYNEQFF.

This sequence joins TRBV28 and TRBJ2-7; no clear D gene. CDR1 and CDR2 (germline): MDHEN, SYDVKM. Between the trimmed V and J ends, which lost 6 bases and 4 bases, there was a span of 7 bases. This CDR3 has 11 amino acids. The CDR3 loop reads CASRSPYEQYF. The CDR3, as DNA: TGTGCCAGCAGGTCCCCTTACGAGCAGTACTTC.

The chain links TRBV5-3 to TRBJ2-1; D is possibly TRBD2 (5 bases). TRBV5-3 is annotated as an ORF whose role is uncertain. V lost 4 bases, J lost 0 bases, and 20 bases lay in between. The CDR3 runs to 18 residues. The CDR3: CARSQPGMIKSSYNEQFF. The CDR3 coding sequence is TGTGCCAGAAGCCAACCGGGAATGATCAAGAGCTCCTACAATGAGCAGTTCTTC.

CDR3 sequence: CASSLWASNTEAFF. The DNA for the CDR3 is TGTGCCAGCAGCTTATGGGCCTCGAACACTGAAGCTTTCTTT. This chain links TRBV11-1 with TRBJ1-1; D ambiguous. Germline V gene sequence: CDR1 SGHAT, CDR2 FQDESV (reference sequence). This CDR3 has 14 amino acids. V dropped 2 bases and J dropped 1 base, with 8 bases sitting between them.

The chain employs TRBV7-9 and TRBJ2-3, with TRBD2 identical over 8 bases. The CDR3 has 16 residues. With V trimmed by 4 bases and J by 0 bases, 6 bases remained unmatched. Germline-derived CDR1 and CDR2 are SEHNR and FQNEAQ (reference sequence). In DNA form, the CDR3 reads TGTGCCAGCAGCTCCTGGACTAGCAGTAGCACAGATACGCAGTATTTT. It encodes CASSSWTSSSTDTQYF.

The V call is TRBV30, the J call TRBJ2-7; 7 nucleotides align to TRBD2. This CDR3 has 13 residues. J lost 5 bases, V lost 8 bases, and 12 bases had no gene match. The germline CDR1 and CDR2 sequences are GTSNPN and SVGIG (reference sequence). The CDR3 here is CAGGSGSAHEQYF. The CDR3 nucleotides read TGTGCCGGCGGGAGCGGTAGCGCCCACGAGCAGTACTTC.

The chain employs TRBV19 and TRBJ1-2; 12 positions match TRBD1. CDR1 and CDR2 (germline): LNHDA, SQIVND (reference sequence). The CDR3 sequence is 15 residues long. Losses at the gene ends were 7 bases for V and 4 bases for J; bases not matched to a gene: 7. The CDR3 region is CASTPGTGGGYGYTF. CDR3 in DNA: TGTGCCAGTACCCCAGGGACAGGGGGCGGCTATGGCTACACCTTC.

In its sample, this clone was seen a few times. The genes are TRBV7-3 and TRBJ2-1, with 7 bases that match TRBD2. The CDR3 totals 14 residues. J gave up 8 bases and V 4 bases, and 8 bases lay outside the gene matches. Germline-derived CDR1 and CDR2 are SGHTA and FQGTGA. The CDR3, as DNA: TGTGCCAGCAGCTCCTCGACTAGCAGCGATGAGCAGTTCTTC. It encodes CASSSSTSSDEQFF.

CDR3 DNA: TGTGCCAGCAGATTTCGAAGGACAGAAGAACAATGTGGCTACACCTTC. This encodes CASRFRRTEEQCGYTF. The gene calls are TRBV7-3 and TRBJ1-2; weak D call: TRBD1 (6 bases). CDR1 and CDR2 from the germline V gene are SGHTA and FQGTGA. V was trimmed by 6 bases and J by 7 bases, leaving 24 bases between them. The length of the CDR3 is 16 residues.